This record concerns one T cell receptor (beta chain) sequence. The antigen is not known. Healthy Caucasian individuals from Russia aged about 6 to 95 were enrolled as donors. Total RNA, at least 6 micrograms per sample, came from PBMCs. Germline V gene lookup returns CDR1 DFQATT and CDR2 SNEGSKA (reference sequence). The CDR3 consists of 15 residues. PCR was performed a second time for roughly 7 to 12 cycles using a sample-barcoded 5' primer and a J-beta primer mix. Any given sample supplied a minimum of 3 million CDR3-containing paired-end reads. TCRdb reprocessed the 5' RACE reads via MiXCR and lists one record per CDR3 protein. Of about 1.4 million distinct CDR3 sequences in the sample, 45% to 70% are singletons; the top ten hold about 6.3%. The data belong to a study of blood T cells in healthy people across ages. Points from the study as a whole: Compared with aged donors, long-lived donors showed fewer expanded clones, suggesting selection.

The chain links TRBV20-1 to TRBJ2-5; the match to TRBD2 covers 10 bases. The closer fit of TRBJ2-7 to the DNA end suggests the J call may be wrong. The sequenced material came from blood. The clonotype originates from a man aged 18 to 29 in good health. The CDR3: CSATPVRTSGYEQYF. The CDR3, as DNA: TGCAGTGCTACCCCCGTGAGGACTAGCGGTTACGAGCAGTACTTC.